These 11 T cell receptor beta chains were all obtained from the same sample, sequenced in a study of cytomegalovirus exposure and HLA in healthy donors. The PCR employed 60 Vbeta primers together with 13 Jbeta primers. Using immunoSEQ multiplex PCR, the repertoire was profiled, and TCRdb retains in-frame clones only, with some absent. The data show about 160,000 clones, 84% seen once. The source material was PBMCs. The receptors here all came from a man aged 50-59 years in good health and CMV-seropositive.

The chain is built from TRBV27 and TRBJ2-1, with D tentatively TRBD1 (7 bases). V lost 2 bases and J lost 5, with 10 bases in between. From germline, CDR1 is MNHEY and CDR2 SMNVEV (reference sequence). This CDR3 spans 14 amino acids. CDR3 protein: CASSLAGQNNEQFF. The CDR3 DNA sequence: TGTGCCAGCAGTTTAGCGGGACAGAACAATGAGCAGTTCTTC.

The chain recombines TRBV4-1 with TRBJ1-2, with D possibly being TRBD1 (5 bases). The CDR3 extends over 13 amino acids. V dropped 3 bases and J dropped 0 bases, with 5 bases sitting between them. The germline V gene encodes CDR1 MGHRA and CDR2 YSYEKL. The CDR3 coding sequence is TGCGCCAGCAGCCAGACAGCTAACTATGGCTACACCTTC. As protein: CASSQTANYGYTF.

The chain recombines TRBV6-5 with TRBJ1-6, with D possibly TRBD1 on 6 matching bases. The CDR3 is made up of 13 amino acids. Germline values: CDR1 MNHEY, CDR2 SVGAGI. Deletions cut 8 bases from V and 7 bases from J, with 12 bases between. CDR3 sequence: CASAPGANSPLHF. The CDR3 DNA reads TGTGCCAGCGCCCCAGGGGCAAATTCACCCCTCCACTTT.

The chain is built from TRBV28 and TRBJ1-1; D gene ambiguous. This CDR3 is built from 15 residues. V was trimmed by 3 bases and J by 3 bases, leaving 14 bases between them. CDR1 MDHEN and CDR2 SYDVKM come from the germline V gene. The chain's CDR3 is CASSFRGSGYTEAFF. DNA of the CDR3: TGTGCCAGCAGTTTTAGAGGGAGTGGGTACACTGAAGCTTTCTTT.

This chain links TRBV11-2 with TRBJ2-5, with 13 bases that match TRBD2. The CDR3 has 15 residues. V gave up 5 bases and J gave up 5 bases; unmatched junction bases: 5. Germline CDR1 is SGHAT and CDR2 is FQNNGV. In nucleotides, the CDR3 is TGTGCCAGCAGCCCCTGGACTAGCGGGAGTGAGACCCAGTACTTC. This translates into CASSPWTSGSETQYF.

The chain uses TRBV5-1 and TRBJ2-3; D gene unclear. Germline V lookup: CDR1 SGHRS, CDR2 YFSETQ. This CDR3 has 15 amino acids. Trimming took 1 base from V and 5 from J, leaving 14 bases between them. The chain's CDR3 is CASSLISSPGDTQYF. CDR3 in DNA: TGCGCCAGCAGCTTGATCTCCTCCCCGGGAGATACGCAGTATTTT.

The chain is built from TRBV6-9 and TRBJ2-7, with a weak D call TRBD2 (5 bases). There are 17 residues in the CDR3. Germline V gene data show CDR1 as MNHGY and CDR2 as SVAAGI. V gave up 6 bases and J gave up 6 bases, with 27 bases separating them. The CDR3 loop is CASSSGGSYNPTLEQYV. The DNA of the CDR3 is TGTGCCAGCAGCTCTGGTGGGAGTTATAACCCGACCCTCGAGCAGTACGTC.

The rearrangement links TRBV7-8 to TRBJ2-4; D might be TRBD1 (5 bases). CDR3 length: 16 amino acids. Trimming removed 3 bases from V and 6 bases from J, with 18 bases in between. Germline V gives CDR1 SGHVS, CDR2 FQNEAQ. In DNA, the CDR3 is TGTGCCAGCAGCTTGGCGACAGCCAGCTCAGCAAACATTCAGTACTTC. Translating gives CASSLATASSANIQYF.

V is TRBV5-5 and J is TRBJ1-2; possibly TRBD1 for D (5 bases). The ends were cut back, 4 bases at V and 8 bases at J, with 21 bases in the middle. This CDR3 region has 15 residues. Germline CDR1 reads SGHKS; CDR2 reads YYEKEE (reference sequence). The CDR3 region is CASSLGGVGLGGYTF. CDR3 DNA: TGTGCCAGCAGCCTCGGGGGTGTAGGGTTGGGAGGCTACACCTTC.

This clone was observed once. The rearrangement links TRBV5-1 to TRBJ1-2; D unresolved. V lost 4 bases and J lost 6, with 10 bases in between. The CDR3 runs 12 residues. Per the germline V gene, CDR1 is SGHRS and CDR2 is YFSETQ. Here the CDR3 DNA reads TGCGCCAGCAGCGAAAACTTGGATGGCTACACCTTC. This sequence encodes CASSENLDGYTF.

The CDR3 DNA follows: TGCGCCAGCAGTGACGGGACTGCAACTAATGAAAAACTGTTTTTT. Translating it yields CASSDGTATNEKLFF. The chain has TRBV10-1 and TRBJ1-4; D may be TRBD1 (5 bases). The length of the CDR3 is 15 residues. CDR1 is WNHNN and CDR2 is SYGVQD in the germline V gene (reference sequence). Trimming removed 3 bases from V and 0 bases from J, with 8 bases in between.